The TCR beta chain under discussion was sequenced for a study of blood T cells in healthy people across ages. Whole-study context: Using template switching, researchers captured about one barcoded beta molecule for each two T cells. Study results and caveats: Roughly linearly, TCR beta diversity per million T cells fell as age increased.

A sample-barcoded 5' primer and a J-beta primer mix were used in a second PCR of roughly 7 to 11 cycles. Each CDR3 protein is one row after TCRdb ran MiXCR on the 5' RACE reads. The sample records around 580,000 distinct CDR3 sequences, around 48% being singletons. The CDR3 totals 14 residues. Germline loops: CDR1 DFQATT, CDR2 SNEGSKA (reference sequence). The junction had 5 bases not matched to a gene; V was cut back by 2 bases and J by 5 bases. Concerning this clonotype: The antigen is unknown.

The TCR was taken from a man at least 80 years old in good health. The chain has TRBV20-1 and TRBJ1-5, with 8 bases aligning to TRBD1. Sequenced: blood. The CDR3 sequence is CSARHRGIHQPQHF. The CDR3 coding sequence is TGCAGTGCTAGACACAGGGGGATTCATCAGCCCCAGCATTTT.